One sample yielded the 30 T cell receptor beta chains listed below, sequenced in a study of neoadjuvant anti-PD-1 for oral cavity cancer. Here immunoSEQ multiplex PCR was the method, and the copy in TCRdb shows in-frame clones only, minus some. The sample holds 65,000 to 95,000 clones, roughly four fifths seen once. Specimen: PBMCs, collected before nivolumab (anti-PD-1) treatment. The receptor set was obtained from a person between 35 and 79 years old with oral cavity squamous cell carcinoma.

The CDR3 nucleotides read TGTGCCAGCAGCTTGGCCGGGAGTAATGGCTACACCTTC. Its translation is CASSLAGSNGYTF. The rearrangement links TRBV5-6 to TRBJ1-2, with unresolved D. Germline V gene lookup returns CDR1 SGHDT and CDR2 YYEEEE. V lost 0 bases to trimming and J lost 6 bases, with 9 bases between them. CDR3 size: 13 residues.

The genes are TRBV5-4 and TRBJ2-5, with D maybe TRBD2 (6 bases). This CDR3 is built from 14 residues. Germline CDR1 reads SGHNT; CDR2 reads YYREEE (reference sequence). The V end was cut by 4 bases, the J end by 5 bases, with 15 bases between. The CDR3 loop reads CASSMPTSLETQYF. The CDR3 bases are TGTGCCAGCAGCATGCCGACTAGTCTCGAGACCCAGTACTTC.

J is TRBJ2-7 and V is TRBV6-5; D is perhaps TRBD2 (6 bases). CDR1 is MNHEY and CDR2 is SVGAGI in the germline V gene. Trimming took off 5 bases at V and 5 bases at J, with 16 bases between the two ends. CDR3 size: 14 residues. CDR3 nucleotide sequence: TGTGCCAGCAGTAAAAGGGGACTGCTCCACGAGCAGTACTTC. As protein: CASSKRGLLHEQYF.

The V and J genes are TRBV6-5 and TRBJ1-1; the D is unclear. V was clipped by 0 bases and J by 4 bases, with 9 bases between them. The CDR3 is 14 residues long. Germline lookup yields CDR1 MNHEY and CDR2 SVGAGI. The CDR3 here is CASSYSRLTTEAFF. CDR3 nucleotide sequence: TGTGCCAGCAGTTACTCCAGACTTACCACTGAAGCTTTCTTT.

The chain couples TRBV19 to TRBJ1-2, with 8 bases identical to TRBD1. The CDR3 loop spans 14 amino acids. Trimming took 5 bases from V and 4 from J; bases not matched to a gene: 6. CDR1 is LNHDA and CDR2 is SQIVND in the germline V gene (reference sequence). CDR3 sequence: CASSLRQGPYGYTF. The CDR3 coding sequence is TGTGCCAGTAGTCTCCGACAGGGGCCCTATGGCTACACCTTC.

The chain joins TRBV11-1 to TRBJ2-7; no firm D call. Trimming removed 5 bases at V and 0 bases at J, with 14 bases between. CDR1 and CDR2 from the germline V gene are SGHAT and FQDESV (reference sequence). The CDR3 has 15 residues. CDR3 nucleotide sequence: TGTGCCAGCAGCCCCGGTGAGTTCATCTCCTACGAGCAGTACTTC. Translation gives CASSPGEFISYEQYF.

The chain employs TRBV6-5 and TRBJ1-2, with D tentatively TRBD1 (5 bases). This CDR3 is 14 amino acids long. The V gene's germline CDR1 is MNHEY and CDR2 SVGAGI. V lost 2 bases and J lost 3, with 10 bases in between. CDR3 sequence reads: CASSYAQGYYGYTF. DNA of the CDR3: TGTGCCAGCAGTTACGCCCAGGGTTACTATGGCTACACCTTC.

The chain is built from TRBV6-1 and TRBJ2-7, with TRBD2 identical over 11 bases. This CDR3 is 14 amino acids long. Germline V gene data show CDR1 as MNHNS and CDR2 as SASEGT. V lost 4 bases, J lost 7 bases, and 6 bases stayed unmatched. This chain's CDR3 is CASSALTSGKEQYF. CDR3 coding DNA: TGTGCCAGCAGTGCCTTGACTAGCGGGAAAGAGCAGTACTTC.

The chain is built from TRBV5-1 and TRBJ2-3; TRBD1 matches 7 bases. With 0 bases clipped from V and 2 bases from J, the junction kept 6 bases outside the gene matches. Germline CDR1 SGHRS, CDR2 YFSETQ. CDR3 size: 16 residues. CDR3 sequence: CASSLATGQNTDTQYF. The CDR3 DNA reads as TGCGCCAGCAGCTTGGCCACGGGACAGAACACAGATACGCAGTATTTT.

Of note for this clone: An end of the junction differs from the germline gene, which may be a read error. The CDR3 spells CASSLGGGSNEQFF. DNA of the CDR3: TGTGCTAGCAGCTTAGGCGGAGGGTCCAATGAGCAGTTCTTC. The chain carries TRBV7-7 and TRBJ2-1; a possible D gene is TRBD2 (6 bases). The CDR3 is made up of 14 amino acids. Germline CDR1 SSHAT, CDR2 FNYEAQ (reference sequence).

Only one count was recorded for this clone. The CDR3 loop reads CASSPGTSQETQYF. CDR3 bases: TGTGCCAGCAGCCCCGGGACATCTCAAGAGACCCAGTACTTC. The chain uses TRBV7-6 and TRBJ2-5, with D maybe TRBD1 (6 bases). CDR1 and CDR2 from the germline V gene are SGHVS and FNYEAQ. CDR3 length equals 14 residues. The V end was cut by 5 bases, the J end by 2 bases, with 12 bases between.

The count of this clone is one. This rearrangement joins TRBV19 to TRBJ2-1, with TRBD1 matching 8 bases. J gave up 6 bases and V 5 bases, and 9 bases lay outside the gene matches. The CDR3 sequence is 15 residues long. Germline V gene data show CDR1 as LNHDA and CDR2 as SQIVND (reference sequence). Here the CDR3 reads CASSSRQGLINEQFF. The DNA of the CDR3 is TGTGCCAGTAGTTCTCGACAGGGGCTGATCAATGAGCAGTTCTTC.

Concerning this clone itself: The junction departs from the called germline gene at one end, perhaps through a read error. The chain recombines TRBV20-1 with TRBJ1-1, with D maybe TRBD1 (6 bases). The germline gives CDR1 DFQATT, CDR2 SNEGSKA (reference sequence). CDR3 length: 11 amino acids. CDR3 amino acids: CSAGQDSGRGF. The CDR3 nucleotides are TGCAGTGCTGGCCAGGATTCGGGGAGGGGGTTT.

The chain is built from TRBV4-1 and TRBJ1-2; D call uncertain. This CDR3 is 15 amino acids long. Germline CDR1 MGHRA, CDR2 YSYEKL. V gave up 0 bases and J gave up 0 bases, with 8 bases separating them. The CDR3 nucleotides read TGCGCCAGCAGCCAAGAAACACCAGCTAACTATGGCTACACCTTC. It is translated as CASSQETPANYGYTF.

V is TRBV27 and J is TRBJ2-2; 7 bases agree with TRBD2. Trimming took 5 bases from V and 5 from J; bases not matched to a gene: 5. The CDR3 has 14 residues. Germline values: CDR1 MNHEY, CDR2 SMNVEV (reference sequence). DNA for the CDR3: TGTGCCAGCAGTCGGGGGGAGTTAACCGGGGAGCTGTTTTTT. The encoded protein is CASSRGELTGELFF.

The chain links TRBV5-1 to TRBJ2-7, with 9 bases identical to TRBD2. The CDR3 is 19 residues long. V shed 1 base, J shed 2 bases, and the junction held 16 bases outside the gene matches. CDR1 and CDR2 from the germline V gene are SGHRS and YFSETQ. The DNA for the CDR3 is TGCGCCAGCAGCTTGTGGGACAGCCTGACTAGCGGCGTCCCCTACGAGCAGTACTTC. It specifies CASSLWDSLTSGVPYEQYF.

V and J are TRBV10-2 and TRBJ1-1; no reliable D call. Trimming stripped 2 bases from V and 1 base from J, with 5 bases between. CDR3 length: 13 amino acids. Germline V gives CDR1 WSHSY, CDR2 SAAADI. The CDR3 sequence is CASSEQRNTEAFF. CDR3 DNA: TGCGCCAGCAGTGAGCAGAGGAACACTGAAGCTTTCTTT.

V is TRBV19 and J is TRBJ1-5; TRBD1 matches at 9 bases. Germline assignment: CDR1 LNHDA and CDR2 SQIVND (reference sequence). The CDR3 length is 15 residues. V trimming: 3 bases; J trimming: 6 bases; junction bases outside the gene matches: 6. CDR3 nucleotide sequence: TGTGCCAGTAGTATGGGGGGACAGGGCGGTCAGCCCCAGCATTTT. It is translated as CASSMGGQGGQPQHF.

The chain employs TRBV6-5 and TRBJ2-3, with TRBD2 matching 13 bases. The CDR3 runs 16 residues. Germline CDR1 MNHEY, CDR2 SVGAGI. The ends lost 2 bases at V and 1 base at J; junction bases unmatched: 0. The CDR3 DNA follows: TGTGCCAGCAGTTACGGACTAGCGGGGGGCACAGATACGCAGTATTTT. It yields the protein CASSYGLAGGTDTQYF.

The V and J genes are TRBV27 and TRBJ2-1; 10 nucleotides align to TRBD2. CDR1 and CDR2 (germline): MNHEY, SMNVEV (reference sequence). This CDR3 is built from 16 residues. V shed 7 bases and J 0 bases; nucleotides not matched to a gene: 6. CDR3 sequence: CASTRAGGSSYNEQFF. CDR3 bases: TGTGCCAGCACCCGAGCGGGAGGGAGCTCCTACAATGAGCAGTTCTTC.

The chain links TRBV27 to TRBJ2-3, with D unresolved. CDR1 is MNHEY, CDR2 SMNVEV, per germline (reference sequence). This CDR3 spans 14 amino acids. Trimming removed 4 bases at V and 3 bases at J, with 11 bases between. Here the CDR3 reads CASSSGFRTDTQYF. DNA for the CDR3: TGTGCCAGCAGTTCTGGATTCAGAACAGATACGCAGTATTTT.

Of note for this clone: Within the sample, other DNA sequences also encode this same CDR3. The V and J genes are TRBV9 and TRBJ2-5; 8 positions match TRBD2. Germline CDR1 reads SGDLS; CDR2 reads YYNGEE. CDR3 length: 13 residues. After removal of 2 bases from V and 4 bases from J, the junction contained 1 base not matched to a gene. The CDR3 here is CASSVRGGETQYF. DNA for the CDR3: TGTGCCAGCAGCGTCCGGGGGGGAGAGACCCAGTACTTC.

V gene TRBV5-6 combines with J gene TRBJ1-1; the match to TRBD1 covers 7 bases. This CDR3 has 15 residues. V gave up 2 bases and J gave up 2 bases; unmatched junction bases: 6. Germline CDR1 is SGHDT and CDR2 is YYEEEE. The CDR3 loop reads CASSLPGTANTEAFF. Written as DNA, the CDR3 is TGTGCCAGCAGCTTACCCGGGACAGCAAACACTGAAGCTTTCTTT.

This clone counts as medium-sized. The J gene is TRBJ1-5, the V gene TRBV7-9; D ambiguous. This CDR3 is 12 amino acids long. Trimming cost V 8 bases and J 5 bases, with 10 bases left between them. Germline CDR1 and CDR2: SEHNR and FQNEAQ (reference sequence). CDR3 sequence: CASGPEDQPQHF. The CDR3 bases are TGTGCCAGCGGACCGGAAGATCAGCCCCAGCATTTT.

This clone was seen a handful of times. The J gene is TRBJ2-1, the V gene TRBV10-2, with 8 bases lining up with TRBD2. Losses at the gene ends were 2 bases for V and 3 bases for J; bases not matched to a gene: 9. The CDR3 contains 17 residues. Germline CDR1 and CDR2: WSHSY and SAAADI. The CDR3 nucleotides are TGCGCCAGCAGTGAGCCTGATCCGGGACTAGGCTACAATGAGCAGTTCTTC. Its translation: CASSEPDPGLGYNEQFF.

The J gene is TRBJ2-1, the V gene TRBV7-8; 7 bases fit TRBD1. Germline V gene data show CDR1 as SGHVS and CDR2 as FQNEAQ. This CDR3 comprises 15 residues. Germline trimming cut 5 bases from V and 3 bases from J; bases unmatched to any gene: 7. The CDR3 reads CASSVPGTVYNEQFF. The CDR3 DNA follows: TGTGCCAGCAGCGTACCCGGGACAGTCTACAATGAGCAGTTCTTC.

The V gene is TRBV19, the J gene TRBJ1-5; D is uncertain. The CDR3 sequence is 13 residues long. Germline V gives CDR1 LNHDA, CDR2 SQIVND (reference sequence). V was cut by 9 bases and J by 7 bases, with 16 bases left in between. The CDR3 protein is CASTTRREQPQHF. The CDR3 DNA reads as TGTGCCAGCACAACTCGTCGAGAGCAGCCCCAGCATTTT.

In this sample, this clone turned up once. This sequence joins TRBV19 and TRBJ1-5; D is unresolved. Germline values: CDR1 LNHDA, CDR2 SQIVND (reference sequence). The V and J ends lost 3 bases and 6 bases respectively, with 9 bases between them. This CDR3 has 13 amino acids. The CDR3 reads CASSIRVSQPQHF. The CDR3 nucleotides are TGTGCCAGTAGTATTAGGGTAAGTCAGCCCCAGCATTTT.

The V and J genes are TRBV27 and TRBJ1-2, with D unresolved. The CDR3 covers 13 residues. Looked up from germline, CDR1 is MNHEY and CDR2 is SMNVEV (reference sequence). V was pared by 0 bases and J by 3 bases, with 5 bases between. The CDR3: CASSLSAYYGYTF. CDR3 sequence (DNA): TGTGCCAGCAGTTTATCAGCTTACTATGGCTACACCTTC.

This chain joins TRBV4-1 and TRBJ2-5, with D possibly being TRBD2 (6 bases). V lost 1 base to trimming and J lost 4 bases, with 16 bases between them. This CDR3 comprises 16 residues. The germline CDR1 and CDR2 sequences are MGHRA and YSYEKL. For the CDR3, the DNA is TGCGCCAGCAGCCAAGGAAGGGGACTCGGAGTAGAGACCCAGTACTTC. Amino acids: CASSQGRGLGVETQYF.